This T cell receptor beta chain was retrieved from a study of shared T cell receptors in the human thymus. The protocol was immunoSEQ multiplex PCR, while the TCRdb copy is restricted to in-frame clones and leaves out a portion. The sample has about 400,000 clones; 95% are singletons. This CDR3 spans 13 amino acids. The V and J ends lost 9 bases and 1 base, in that order; junction bases with no gene match: 3. Germline CDR1 reads ENHRY; CDR2 reads SYGVKD. The sample comprised thymocytes. The V gene is TRBV10-3, the J gene TRBJ2-3, with 8 bases aligning to TRBD2. The sequence came from a human donor. The CDR3 sequence: CAITGGGTDTQYF. Here the CDR3 DNA reads TGTGCCATAACGGGAGGGGGCACAGATACGCAGTATTTT.